A selection of T cell receptor beta chains follows, all from one sample in a study of T cell changes during pregnancy in multiple sclerosis. Data came from immunoSEQ multiplex PCR; TCRdb stores just in-frame clones and leaves some out. The sample yields roughly 100,000 clones, 91% seen once. Sequencing used peripheral blood, obtained after pregnancy. The receptors originated from a female donor in good health, enrolled as a control in a pregnancy study. Each CDR3 is given with its conserved first and last residue. Fields, in order: V gene, J gene, clone size, D gene, CDR3 DNA, CDR3 protein. D genes are given only for firm matches. The size entry is marked missing in some rows and otherwise reads once, few, many or a size class.

v_call: TRBV7-9; j_call: TRBJ2-7; clone_size: few; d_call: -; cdr3_nt: TGTGCCAGCAGCTTAGGTACAGGTGCCTACGAGCAGTACTTC; cdr3_aa: CASSLGTGAYEQYF
v_call: TRBV5-8; j_call: TRBJ2-1; clone_size: -; d_call: TRBD2; cdr3_nt: TGTGCCACCCGTAGCCGGGGGGTGGGAAATGAGCAGTTCTTC; cdr3_aa: CATRSRGVGNEQFF
v_call: TRBV21-1; j_call: TRBJ1-2; clone_size: -; d_call: -; cdr3_nt: TGTGCCAGCAGTAAAGGGGACAGGGAGCATGGCTACACCTTC; cdr3_aa: CASSKGDREHGYTF
v_call: TRBV4-2; j_call: TRBJ2-5; clone_size: -; d_call: -; cdr3_nt: TGTGCCAGCAGCCAAGATTGGAGCGGGCAAGAGACCCAGTACTTC; cdr3_aa: CASSQDWSGQETQYF
v_call: TRBV6-4; j_call: TRBJ2-3; clone_size: medium-sized; d_call: -; cdr3_nt: TGTGCCAGCAGCTCCGGGACTAGCACAGATACGCAGTATTTT; cdr3_aa: CASSSGTSTDTQYF
v_call: TRBV2; j_call: TRBJ2-7; clone_size: -; d_call: -; cdr3_nt: TGTGCCATCAAGGAGGGGGCCACCTACGAGCAGTACTTC; cdr3_aa: CAIKEGATYEQYF
v_call: TRBV28; j_call: TRBJ2-1; clone_size: -; d_call: TRBD1; cdr3_nt: TGTGCCAGCAGCCCGATGACGACAGGGCGAAGGGTCAATGAGCAGTTCTTC; cdr3_aa: CASSPMTTGRRVNEQFF
v_call: TRBV4-3; j_call: TRBJ2-6; clone_size: -; d_call: -; cdr3_nt: TGCGCCAGCAGCCAACAGGGCAACCCAAACTCTGGGGCCAACGTCCTGACTTTC; cdr3_aa: CASSQQGNPNSGANVLTF
v_call: TRBV7-9; j_call: TRBJ2-2; clone_size: -; d_call: TRBD1; cdr3_nt: TGTGCCAGCAGCCAGGGACAGATCACCGGGGAGCTGTTTTTT; cdr3_aa: CASSQGQITGELFF
v_call: TRBV2; j_call: TRBJ1-2; clone_size: -; d_call: TRBD1; cdr3_nt: TGTGCCAGCACCGTTGGACAGGGAGGAAACTATGGCTACACCTTC; cdr3_aa: CASTVGQGGNYGYTF
v_call: TRBV27; j_call: TRBJ2-3; clone_size: -; d_call: -; cdr3_nt: TGTGCCAGCAGTTCCTATGATACGCAGTATTTT; cdr3_aa: CASSSYDTQYF
v_call: TRBV9; j_call: TRBJ2-1; clone_size: -; d_call: -; cdr3_nt: TGTGCCAGCAGCGTAGCAGTGGGGGCGGGTGAGCAGTTCTTC; cdr3_aa: CASSVAVGAGEQFF
v_call: TRBV6-5; j_call: TRBJ1-1; clone_size: -; d_call: -; cdr3_nt: TGTGCCAGCAGTATACAACAGAGGAACACTGAAGCTTTCTTT; cdr3_aa: CASSIQQRNTEAFF
v_call: TRBV7-6; j_call: TRBJ2-1; clone_size: -; d_call: -; cdr3_nt: TGTGCCAGCAGCCTCATGGACTGGAGCTCCTACAATGAGCAGTTCTTC; cdr3_aa: CASSLMDWSSYNEQFF
v_call: TRBV28; j_call: TRBJ2-1; clone_size: -; d_call: TRBD1; cdr3_nt: TGTGCCAGCAGTTTATCCCCCCCGGACAGGGAGCGGTTCTTC; cdr3_aa: CASSLSPPDRERFF
v_call: TRBV4-1; j_call: TRBJ2-3; clone_size: -; d_call: TRBD1; cdr3_nt: TGCGCCAGCAGCCAAGAAGGTGGCAGGGGGCGTGATACGCAGTATTTT; cdr3_aa: CASSQEGGRGRDTQYF
v_call: TRBV11-3; j_call: TRBJ2-1; clone_size: once; d_call: TRBD2; cdr3_nt: TGTGCCAGCAGCTCAGGGGCTAGCGGGGGAGGGGAGCAGTTCTTC; cdr3_aa: CASSSGASGGGEQFF
v_call: TRBV7-7; j_call: TRBJ2-2; clone_size: -; d_call: TRBD1; cdr3_nt: TGTGCTAGCAGCCCGACAGGGGGCACAGTCGGGGAGCTGTTTTTT; cdr3_aa: CASSPTGGTVGELFF
v_call: TRBV6-6; j_call: TRBJ2-2; clone_size: -; d_call: -; cdr3_nt: TGTGCCAGCAGTCCTAGGACCGGGGAGCTGTTTTTT; cdr3_aa: CASSPRTGELFF
v_call: TRBV9; j_call: TRBJ2-1; clone_size: -; d_call: -; cdr3_nt: TGTGCCAGCAGCGTAGTAACCGGGAGCTCCTACAATGAGCAGTTCTTC; cdr3_aa: CASSVVTGSSYNEQFF
v_call: TRBV18; j_call: TRBJ1-6; clone_size: -; d_call: -; cdr3_nt: TGTGCCAGCTCGCGCAACAGGGACTCACCCCTCCACTTT; cdr3_aa: CASSRNRDSPLHF
v_call: TRBV28; j_call: TRBJ2-3; clone_size: -; d_call: -; cdr3_nt: -; cdr3_aa: CARYICTDTQYF
v_call: TRBV19; j_call: TRBJ1-5; clone_size: -; d_call: TRBD1; cdr3_nt: TGTGCCAGTAGTGTCCGGGACAGGGGAGGTCAGCCCCAGCATTTT; cdr3_aa: CASSVRDRGGQPQHF
v_call: TRBV5-4; j_call: TRBJ2-2; clone_size: -; d_call: -; cdr3_nt: TGTGCCAGCAGCTTGGCGTTAGAAATGATGAACACCGGGGAGCTGTTTTTT; cdr3_aa: CASSLALEMMNTGELFF
v_call: TRBV27; j_call: TRBJ2-1; clone_size: -; d_call: TRBD2; cdr3_nt: TGTGCCAGCAGTCCCCTCTTAACTAGCGGGAACCCCAATGAGCAGTTCTTC; cdr3_aa: CASSPLLTSGNPNEQFF
v_call: TRBV6-1; j_call: TRBJ1-2; clone_size: -; d_call: -; cdr3_nt: TGTGCCAGCAGTGAACCCGCCTTGGGGGCGGGCGGCTACACCTTC; cdr3_aa: CASSEPALGAGGYTF
v_call: TRBV27; j_call: TRBJ1-2; clone_size: -; d_call: TRBD1; cdr3_nt: TGTGCCAGCAGACCGGGACAGAGGCACTATGGCTACACCTTC; cdr3_aa: CASRPGQRHYGYTF
v_call: TRBV2; j_call: TRBJ1-1; clone_size: -; d_call: -; cdr3_nt: TGTGCCAGCGTCGACAGTATGAACACTGAAGCTTTCTTT; cdr3_aa: CASVDSMNTEAFF
v_call: TRBV5-5; j_call: TRBJ1-2; clone_size: -; d_call: -; cdr3_nt: TGTGCCAGCAGCTTGGATAACGGGGTCTATGGCTACACCTTC; cdr3_aa: CASSLDNGVYGYTF
v_call: TRBV5-5; j_call: TRBJ1-5; clone_size: -; d_call: -; cdr3_nt: TGTGCCAGCAGCCCAACAACTGACATGTTCGCTCAGCCCCAGCATTTT; cdr3_aa: CASSPTTDMFAQPQHF
v_call: TRBV7-6; j_call: TRBJ1-6; clone_size: -; d_call: -; cdr3_nt: TGTGCCAGCAGCTTCAATCCCGTCGGTTCACCCCTCCACTTT; cdr3_aa: CASSFNPVGSPLHF
v_call: TRBV6-1; j_call: TRBJ2-3; clone_size: -; d_call: TRBD2; cdr3_nt: TGTGCCAGCAGTGAAGAAATAGCGGGGGGGATCTCTAGCACAGATACGCAGTATTTT; cdr3_aa: CASSEEIAGGISSTDTQYF
v_call: TRBV27; j_call: TRBJ2-1; clone_size: -; d_call: TRBD2; cdr3_nt: TGTGCCAGCAGGCTCGGGACTAGCGGGGCCAAGCAGTTCTTC; cdr3_aa: CASRLGTSGAKQFF